This TCR beta chain appears in the sequencing data of a study of blood T cell repertoires in COVID-19. Background on the study: Donors in the United States, Italy and Spain gave samples during acute or convalescent COVID-19. T cells, B-cell-depleted T cells, or PBMCs provided the cDNA or gDNA that served as material.

The CDR3 sequence is 14 residues long. The V segment lost 9 bases and the J segment 4 bases; nucleotides outside the gene matches: 8. Germline CDR1 and CDR2: LNHDA and SQIVND (reference sequence). The protocol was immunoSEQ multiplex PCR, while the TCRdb copy is restricted to in-frame clones and leaves out a portion. The sample shows approximately 250,000 clones, 83% of them seen only once. This clone was recorded only once. The chain couples TRBV19 to TRBJ1-5; 8 nucleotides agree with TRBD1. This TCR came from a human donor in a cohort sampled during active COVID-19. The sequenced sample consisted of peripheral blood. In nucleotides, the CDR3 is TGTGCCAGCCGCCCGGACAGGGATAATCAGCCCCAGCATTTT. This translates into CASRPDRDNQPQHF.